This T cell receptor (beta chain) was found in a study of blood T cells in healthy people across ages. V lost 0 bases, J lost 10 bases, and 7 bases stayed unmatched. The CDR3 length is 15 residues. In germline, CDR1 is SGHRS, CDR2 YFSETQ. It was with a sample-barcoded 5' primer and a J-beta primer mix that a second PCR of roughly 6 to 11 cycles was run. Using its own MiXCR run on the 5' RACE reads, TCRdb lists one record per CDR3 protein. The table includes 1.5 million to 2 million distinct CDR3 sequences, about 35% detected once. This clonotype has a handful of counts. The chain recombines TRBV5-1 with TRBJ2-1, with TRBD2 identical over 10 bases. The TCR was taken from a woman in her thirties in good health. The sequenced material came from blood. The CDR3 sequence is CASSLDLAGASEQFF. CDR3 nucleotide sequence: TGCGCCAGCAGCTTGGATCTAGCGGGAGCCTCGGAGCAGTTCTTC.